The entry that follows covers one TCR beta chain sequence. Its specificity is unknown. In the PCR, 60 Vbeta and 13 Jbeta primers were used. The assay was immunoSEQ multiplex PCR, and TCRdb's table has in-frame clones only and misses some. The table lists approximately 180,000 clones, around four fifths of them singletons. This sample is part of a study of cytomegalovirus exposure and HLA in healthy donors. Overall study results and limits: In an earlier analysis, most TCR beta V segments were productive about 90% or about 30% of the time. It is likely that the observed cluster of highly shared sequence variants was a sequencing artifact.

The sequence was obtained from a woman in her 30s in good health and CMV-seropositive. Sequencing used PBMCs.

CDR3 coding DNA: TGTGCCAGCAGCTTGGAGGACAGGCCTTACTATGGCTACACCTTC. As protein: CASSLEDRPYYGYTF. This rearrangement joins TRBV5-6 to TRBJ1-2, with TRBD1 matching 7 bases. The CDR3 consists of 15 residues. The germline V gene has CDR1 SGHDT and CDR2 YYEEEE. V lost 0 bases and J lost 3; bases outside the gene matches: 5.